These 27 T cell receptor beta chains originate from one sample sequenced in a study of T-cell reconstitution after alpha-beta-depleted transplantation in children. Molecular barcoding with unique molecular identifiers was used for the TCRbeta library. MiXCR was run by TCRdb on the PCR reads, yielding one entry per CDR3 protein. The sample carries about 580,000 distinct CDR3 sequences, approximately 22% recorded once. The material sequenced was PBMCs, mostly from graft donor cells, taken 360 days after TCRalphabeta/CD19-depleted stem cell transplant. All receptors come from a boy younger than two who had a stem cell transplant for acute myeloid leukemia, so the T cells may come from the graft donor.

The chain joins TRBV3-1 to TRBJ2-5, with 10 bases lining up with TRBD1. Trimming cost V 0 bases and J 5 bases; bases outside gene matches: 21. CDR3 length: 21 residues. Germline loops: CDR1 LGHDT, CDR2 YNNKEL (reference sequence). CDR3 loop: CASSQDVGTGAPSPTPETQYF. CDR3 nucleotide sequence: TGTGCCAGCAGCCAAGATGTCGGGACAGGGGCCCCGAGCCCGACCCCGGAGACCCAGTACTTC.

This clonotype was seen more than once but under ten times. The chain joins TRBV12-5 to TRBJ1-1; no firm D call. CDR1 and CDR2 from the germline V gene are LGHNT and FRNRAP. The V and J ends lost 1 base and 0 bases respectively, with 9 bases between them. CDR3 length equals 15 residues. In nucleotides, the CDR3 is TGTGCTAGTGGTTTGGACAGCCCCTTGAACACTGAAGCTTTCTTT. Protein product: CASGLDSPLNTEAFF.

This clonotype was seen at least ten times. The gene calls are TRBV6-1 and TRBJ2-3; a weak D match, TRBD2 (6 bases). Per germline, CDR1 MNHNS and CDR2 SASEGT. Trimming removed 9 bases at V and 0 bases at J, with 25 bases between. The CDR3 has 18 residues. In DNA, the CDR3 is TGTGCCAGTGCGCGGGGTGTACCTTCATATTTTAGCACAGATACGCAGTATTTT. Encoded protein: CASARGVPSYFSTDTQYF.

In this sample, this clonotype turned up a few times. V usage is TRBV20-1 and J usage is TRBJ1-1; the D gene is possibly TRBD1 (5 bases). From germline, CDR1 is DFQATT and CDR2 SNEGSKA (reference sequence). Trimming took 3 bases from V and 3 from J, leaving 14 bases between them. The CDR3 loop spans 14 amino acids. This CDR3 reads CSASPPAGHTEAFF. In DNA form, the CDR3 reads TGCAGTGCTAGTCCCCCTGCAGGGCACACTGAAGCTTTCTTT.

This clonotype was observed at least ten times. The rearrangement uses TRBV29-1 and TRBJ2-7; 8 bases map to TRBD1. J lost 0 bases, V lost 3 bases, and 10 bases had no gene match. This CDR3 spans 16 amino acids. Germline CDR1 reads SQVTM; CDR2 reads ANQGSEA. In nucleotides, the CDR3 is TGCAGCGTTGATGGTGGGCAGGGGGCGAACTCCTACGAGCAGTACTTC. Its translation is CSVDGGQGANSYEQYF.

The chain employs TRBV20-1 and TRBJ1-2; no reliable D call. CDR3 length equals 14 residues. Per germline, CDR1 DFQATT and CDR2 SNEGSKA (reference sequence). V was cut by 0 bases and J by 6 bases, with 14 bases left in between. CDR3 in DNA: TGCAGTGCTAGAGATAAGCGGGGTCCGGATGGCTACACCTTC. Encoded protein: CSARDKRGPDGYTF.

As concerns this clonotype: With a much larger clone just one base away, this may be a read error. V gene TRBV28 combines with J gene TRBJ2-5; D unresolved. Germline CDR1 and CDR2: MDHEN and SYDVKM. The CDR3 is made up of 11 amino acids. In nucleotides, the CDR3 is TGTGCCAGGGGAAAATTCGAGACCGAGTACTTC. Protein sequence: CARGKFETEYF.

The V gene is TRBV20-1, the J gene TRBJ2-7, with D hard to call. This CDR3 contains 14 residues. Germline V gene sequence: CDR1 DFQATT, CDR2 SNEGSKA (reference sequence). V lost 1 base to trimming and J lost 5 bases, with 15 bases between them. The CDR3 is CSARGPGRKDEQYV. CDR3 DNA sequence: TGCAGTGCTAGAGGCCCCGGAAGGAAGGACGAGCAGTACGTC.

This clonotype was counted a few times. This sequence joins TRBV11-2 and TRBJ2-1; D gene uncertain. The V end was cut by 1 base, the J end by 11 bases, with 6 bases between. In germline, CDR1 is SGHAT, CDR2 FQNNGV. This CDR3 has 11 amino acids. In nucleotides, the CDR3 is TGTGCCAGCAGCTTAGGAGCCAAGCAGTTCTTC. It encodes CASSLGAKQFF. The full variable domain, rest sourced from reference TRBV11-2 and TRBJ2-1, is EAGVAQSPRYKIIEKRQSVAFWCNPISGHATLYWYQQILGQGPKLLIQFQNNGVVDDSQLPKDRFSAERLKGVDSTLKIQPAKLEDSAVYLCASSLGAKQFFGPGTRLTVL.

Ten or more counts support this clonotype. The CDR3 loop is CATLRLGGEQFF. The CDR3 region has the DNA TGTGCCACCTTGCGCCTTGGAGGGGAGCAGTTCTTC. V gene TRBV15 combines with J gene TRBJ2-1, with a tentative D call TRBD2 (6 bases). CDR3 length: 12 residues. Trimming left V 8 bases short and J 10 bases short, with 15 bases between. Per the germline V gene, CDR1 is LNHNV and CDR2 is YYDKDF (reference sequence).

J is TRBJ2-7 and V is TRBV4-1; D may be TRBD1 (6 bases). The length of the CDR3 is 14 residues. The V and J ends lost 0 bases and 5 bases respectively, with 11 bases between them. CDR1 is MGHRA, CDR2 YSYEKL, per germline. The CDR3 DNA is TGCGCCAGCAGCCAAGACTACAGGGTCCACGAGCAGTACTTC. It yields the protein CASSQDYRVHEQYF.

This clonotype was observed a few times. The CDR3 coding sequence is TGTGCCAGCAGCCAAGGAGGATTATACGAGCAGTACTTC. This gives the protein CASSQGGLYEQYF. The genes are TRBV6-1 and TRBJ2-7, with D possibly being TRBD2 (5 bases). Trimming left V 6 bases short and J 4 bases short, with 13 bases between. The germline gives CDR1 MNHNS, CDR2 SASEGT. The CDR3 is made up of 13 amino acids.

The chain combines TRBV20-1 with TRBJ2-5; TRBD2 matches at 9 bases. Unmatched junction bases numbered 6, after V lost 3 bases and J lost 4 bases. The germline V gene encodes CDR1 DFQATT and CDR2 SNEGSKA (reference sequence). The CDR3 sequence is 14 residues long. The DNA of the CDR3 is TGCAGTGCTAGCGTGACTAGCGGTGTAGAGACCCAGTACTTC. This encodes CSASVTSGVETQYF.

The chain carries TRBV4-1 and TRBJ2-1; 7 bases fit TRBD1. With V trimmed by 3 bases and J by 9 bases, 11 bases remained unmatched. Germline V gene lookup returns CDR1 MGHRA and CDR2 YSYEKL. This CDR3 is built from 15 residues. The CDR3 DNA sequence: TGCGCCAGCAGCCATCCTCTACAGGGGACGGGTGAGCAGTTCTTC. Amino acids: CASSHPLQGTGEQFF.

The sample holds many counts of this clonotype. The chain employs TRBV3-1 and TRBJ1-1; D is possibly TRBD1 (6 bases). In germline, CDR1 is LGHDT, CDR2 YNNKEL (reference sequence). This CDR3 region has 15 residues. The V end lost 4 bases, the J end lost 1 base, and 13 bases lay between the germline ends. The CDR3 region has the DNA TGTGCCAGCAGCCCTTTGGACAGAAGGAACACTGAAGCTTTCTTT. Translation: CASSPLDRRNTEAFF.

This clonotype was seen only a few times. The V gene is TRBV12-3 or TRBV12-4, the J gene TRBJ2-3, with 14 bases that match TRBD2. Trimming took 4 bases from V and 4 from J; bases not matched to a gene: 7. The CDR3 runs 17 residues. The CDR3 sequence: CASSSGTSGGGSDTQYF. In DNA form, the CDR3 reads TGTGCCAGCAGTTCTGGGACTAGCGGGGGAGGTTCAGATACGCAGTATTTT.

This clonotype came up a few times. The chain has TRBV12-3 or TRBV12-4 and TRBJ2-1; 12 bases align to TRBD2. Trimming at V came to 5 bases and at J to 2 bases, leaving 4 bases not matched to a gene. The CDR3 runs 16 residues. This chain's CDR3 is CASSTRTSGAYNEQFF. The CDR3 DNA reads as TGTGCCAGCAGTACCAGGACTAGCGGGGCCTACAATGAGCAGTTCTTC.

In this sample, this clonotype turned up many times. The chain employs TRBV24-1 and TRBJ2-3; D gene uncertain. Germline V gene lookup returns CDR1 KGHDR and CDR2 SFDVKD. The V and J ends lost 0 bases and 4 bases respectively, with 4 bases between them. The CDR3 length is 13 residues. In nucleotides, the CDR3 is TGTGCCACCAGTGATTTGCGATCAGATACGCAGTATTTT. Its protein is CATSDLRSDTQYF.

The CDR3 here is CSVAGLAGGRQETQYF. CDR3 coding DNA: TGCAGCGTTGCGGGACTAGCGGGGGGCCGCCAAGAGACCCAGTACTTC. The V call is TRBV29-1, the J call TRBJ2-5; TRBD2 aligns across 15 bases. Trimming cost V 4 bases and J 1 base; bases outside gene matches: 4. CDR1 and CDR2 from the germline V gene are SQVTM and ANQGSEA. The CDR3 spans 16 residues.

The chain links TRBV24-1 to TRBJ1-5; 9 positions agree with TRBD1. In germline, CDR1 is KGHDR, CDR2 SFDVKD. V shed 4 bases and J 1 base; nucleotides not matched to a gene: 4. The CDR3 runs to 16 residues. CDR3 coding DNA: TGTGCCACCAGTGACCGCACAGGGGGCAGCAATCAGCCCCAGCATTTT. Amino acid sequence: CATSDRTGGSNQPQHF.

This clonotype has a handful of counts. This chain connects TRBV11-2 to TRBJ2-4, with D perhaps being TRBD1 or TRBD2 (5 bases each). Trimming took off 4 bases at V and 7 bases at J, with 14 bases between the two ends. CDR3 length: 14 residues. The germline CDR1 and CDR2 sequences are SGHAT and FQNNGV. In nucleotides, the CDR3 is TGTGCCAGCAGCTCTTCCTTAGGGACGAACATTCAGTACTTC. It translates to CASSSSLGTNIQYF.

The sample holds many counts of this clonotype. This chain joins TRBV7-8 and TRBJ2-3; 12 bases align to TRBD2. From germline, CDR1 is SGHVS and CDR2 FQNEAQ. J lost 4 bases, V lost 5 bases, and 7 bases had no gene match. This CDR3 is built from 16 residues. In DNA form, the CDR3 reads TGTGCCAGCAGCACCCCACTAGCGGGGGGTCCAGATACGCAGTATTTT. Amino acid sequence: CASSTPLAGGPDTQYF.

V gene TRBV29-1 combines with J gene TRBJ1-1; D is uncertain. V was cut by 6 bases and J by 2 bases, with 13 bases left in between. Per germline, CDR1 SQVTM and CDR2 ANQGSEA. CDR3 length equals 13 residues. As DNA, the CDR3 is TGCAGCGTGCAGGCTCGGCTAAACACTGAAGCTTTCTTT. Its translation is CSVQARLNTEAFF.

This clonotype was picked up a small number of times. The rearrangement links TRBV20-1 to TRBJ2-3; unclear D gene. Germline loops: CDR1 DFQATT, CDR2 SNEGSKA (reference sequence). This CDR3 is 11 amino acids long. V was pared by 6 bases and J by 13 bases, with 17 bases between. CDR3 protein: CSALLVPVEYF. The CDR3 DNA reads as TGCAGTGCCCTACTGGTCCCAGTCGAGTATTTT.

The chain couples TRBV6-2 or TRBV6-3 to TRBJ2-7, with a weak D call TRBD1 (5 bases). V lost 6 bases, J lost 0 bases, and 15 bases lay in between. CDR1 is MNHEY and CDR2 is SVGEGT in the germline V gene. CDR3 length equals 15 residues. The CDR3 is CASRPRQFLSYEQYF. The CDR3 DNA follows: TGTGCCAGCAGGCCAAGACAGTTCCTCTCCTACGAGCAGTACTTC.

The rearrangement links TRBV20-1 to TRBJ1-4, with D tentatively TRBD1 (6 bases). CDR3 size: 13 residues. The germline V and J ends were trimmed by 5 bases and 8 bases, with 15 bases remaining between them. The germline V gene encodes CDR1 DFQATT and CDR2 SNEGSKA (reference sequence). As DNA, the CDR3 is TGCAGTGCTCCCCACGCAGGGGTCGAAAAACTGTTTTTT. This codes for CSAPHAGVEKLFF.

This CDR3 reads CASSFRALAPNTGELFF. The CDR3 nucleotides are TGTGCCAGCAGTTTTCGGGCCCTCGCGCCGAACACCGGGGAGCTGTTTTTT. The rearrangement links TRBV27 to TRBJ2-2; D gene unclear. The CDR3 runs to 17 residues. Per the germline V gene, CDR1 is MNHEY and CDR2 is SMNVEV (reference sequence). The V end lost 3 bases, the J end lost 0 bases, and 14 bases lay between the germline ends.